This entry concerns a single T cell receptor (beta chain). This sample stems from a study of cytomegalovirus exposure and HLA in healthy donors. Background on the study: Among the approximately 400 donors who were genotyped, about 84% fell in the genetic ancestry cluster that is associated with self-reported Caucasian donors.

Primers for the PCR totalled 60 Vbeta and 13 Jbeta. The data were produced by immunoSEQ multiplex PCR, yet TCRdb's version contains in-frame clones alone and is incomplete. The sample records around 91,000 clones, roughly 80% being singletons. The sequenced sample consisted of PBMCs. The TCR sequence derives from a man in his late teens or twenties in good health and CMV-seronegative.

Written as DNA, the CDR3 is TGTGCCAGCAGCTTGGACAGGGCGAGCAATCAGCCCCAGCATTTT. This encodes CASSLDRASNQPQHF. V and J are TRBV5-5 and TRBJ1-5; tentatively, D is TRBD1 (6 bases). V was trimmed by 0 bases and J by 1 base, leaving 8 bases between them. The germline CDR1 and CDR2 sequences are SGHKS and YYEKEE (reference sequence). CDR3 length: 15 amino acids.